The 13 T cell receptor beta chains given below trace back to one sample, sequenced in a study of regulatory T cells in long-lasting Graves disease. Arm-PCR of CDR3 regions with iRepertoire HTBI primers generated TCR beta libraries. Each CDR3 protein is one row after TCRdb ran MiXCR on the multiplex PCR reads. The sample lists 650,000 to 850,000 distinct CDR3 sequences, 30% seen once, with 40% to 50% in the top ten. Time point meaning: persistent/refractory GD, antithyroid drugs over 5 years with positive TRAb. With RNA extracted from PBMCs as input, the TCR library was made. The source was peripheral blood mononuclear cells (PBMCs), collected when the disease was refractory, from a patient treated with antithyroid drugs. The source of these receptors is a female donor with Graves disease.

This rearrangement joins TRBV7-3 to TRBJ2-4; 7 positions match TRBD1. The closer fit of TRBJ2-7 to the DNA end suggests the J call may be wrong. The CDR3 totals 13 residues. Germline CDR1 is SGHTA and CDR2 is FQGTGA. The CDR3 nucleotides are TGTGCCAGCAGCCAGGGGACAGTCTCCGAGCAGTACTTC. The encoded protein is CASSQGTVSEQYF.

V usage is TRBV3-1 and J usage is TRBJ2-7; tentatively, D is TRBD2 (5 bases). Trimming removed 4 bases from V and 6 bases from J, with 16 bases in between. The CDR3 totals 14 residues. Germline V CDR1 and CDR2: LGHDT, YNNKEL (reference sequence). The CDR3 DNA sequence: TGTGCCAGCAGCCCTCGGACTCTTATACCCGAGCAGTACTTC. Its protein product is CASSPRTLIPEQYF.

Notes on this clonotype: A single base separates this from a much larger clone, so it may be a read error. The conserved phenylalanine or tryptophan normally closing the CDR3 is absent here, so this likely arose from a read error. The gene calls are TRBV27 and TRBJ2-5; 9 bases are a match to TRBD2. CDR3 size: 17 residues. Unmatched junction bases numbered 10, after V lost 3 bases and J lost 2 bases. Germline values: CDR1 MNHEY, CDR2 SMNVEV (reference sequence). The DNA of the CDR3 is TGTGCCAGCAGTTTTAATGGCGGGAGGGTGGGTCAAGAGACCCAGTACTCC. Protein: CASSFNGGRVGQETQYS.

The chain uses TRBV5-6 and TRBJ1-2, with D uncertain. CDR3 length equals 14 residues. Germline CDR1 SGHDT, CDR2 YYEEEE. Deletions cut 4 bases from V and 7 bases from J, with 17 bases between. The CDR3 spells CASSQRAANGGYTF. The CDR3 DNA reads as TGTGCCAGCAGCCAGAGGGCGGCGAATGGTGGCTACACCTTC.

This clonotype was observed a handful of times. The chain carries TRBV5-1 and TRBJ1-2; the D gene is possibly TRBD1 (5 bases). The germline CDR1 and CDR2 sequences are SGHRS and YFSETQ. The V end was cut by 0 bases, the J end by 6 bases, with 15 bases between. The CDR3 is 15 residues long. In DNA form, the CDR3 reads TGCGCCAGCAGCTTGGTGGGCAGGGTTGCCGATGGCTACACCTTC. Its protein product is CASSLVGRVADGYTF.

In this sample, this clonotype turned up a few times. The rearrangement joins TRBV20-1 to TRBJ2-7; D could derive from TRBD1 or TRBD2 (5 bases each). This CDR3 region has 14 residues. V was clipped by 0 bases and J by 3 bases, with 12 bases between them. Germline loops: CDR1 DFQATT, CDR2 SNEGSKA (reference sequence). In DNA form, the CDR3 reads TGCAGTGCTAGAGATCTAGGGACCGACTACGAGCAGTACTTC. Translation: CSARDLGTDYEQYF.

This clonotype has more than one count but fewer than ten. The V and J genes are TRBV19 and TRBJ1-1, with D possibly TRBD1 on 5 matching bases. V was trimmed by 7 bases and J by 6 bases, leaving 18 bases between them. The length of the CDR3 is 14 residues. CDR1 and CDR2 (germline): LNHDA, SQIVND (reference sequence). The CDR3 DNA follows: TGTGCCAGTACCATGGGCAGGGCCCTCGCTGAAGCTTTCTTT. Its protein is CASTMGRALAEAFF. The whole variable domain, remainder taken from reference TRBV19 and TRBJ1-1, is DGGITQSPKYLFRKEGQNVTLSCEQNLNHDAMYWYRQDPGQGLRLIYYSQIVNDFQKGDIAEGYSVSREKKESFPLTVTSAQKNPTAFYLCASTMGRALAEAFFGQGTRLTVV.

Only a few counts were recorded for this clonotype. The chain has TRBV6-1 and TRBJ2-5; TRBD1 matches 8 bases. Per germline, CDR1 MNHNS and CDR2 SASEGT. There are 14 residues in the CDR3. V dropped 4 bases and J dropped 5; count of bases not matched to a gene: 6. The CDR3, as DNA: TGTGCCAGCAGTGTGGGACAGGCAGGGGAGACCCAGTACTTC. Protein product: CASSVGQAGETQYF.

This clonotype was seen a few times. This chain joins TRBV29-1 and TRBJ2-4; D could derive from TRBD1 or TRBD2 (5 bases each). This CDR3 is built from 15 residues. V was pared by 4 bases and J by 6 bases, with 19 bases between. Germline lookup yields CDR1 SQVTM and CDR2 ANQGSEA. This CDR3 is CSVAISGRTRNIQYF. The CDR3 bases are TGCAGCGTTGCGATTTCGGGACGGACGAGAAACATTCAGTACTTC.

The chain uses TRBV6-1 and TRBJ2-1; a possible D gene is TRBD2 (6 bases). Between the trimmed V and J ends, which lost 1 base and 8 bases, there was a span of 18 bases. Germline CDR1 and CDR2: MNHNS and SASEGT. There are 16 residues in the CDR3. In DNA form, the CDR3 reads TGTGCCAGCAGTGAAGTCCTGGCCCCCCCGGGGGATGAGCAGTTCTTC. Translating it yields CASSEVLAPPGDEQFF.

Of note for this clonotype: A much more abundant neighbour one base away suggests this may be a read error. The chain joins TRBV6-1 to TRBJ2-5; possibly TRBD1 for D (6 bases). The CDR3 spans 16 residues. Germline CDR1 reads MNHNS; CDR2 reads SASEGT. Trimming stripped 5 bases from V and 2 bases from J, with 18 bases between. CDR3 protein: CASSTGGRGTQETQYF. The CDR3, as DNA: TGTGCCAGCAGTACGGGTGGAAGGGGGACACAAGAGACCCAGTACTTC.

This clonotype was seen ten or more times. The CDR3 loop reads CASSLEGASNTEAFF. As DNA, the CDR3 is TGCGCCAGCAGCTTGGAAGGGGCCTCGAACACTGAAGCTTTCTTT. V is TRBV5-1 and J is TRBJ1-1, with D perhaps matching TRBD1 (5 bases). The CDR3 length is 15 residues. Germline loops: CDR1 SGHRS, CDR2 YFSETQ. V dropped 0 bases and J dropped 1 base, with 10 bases sitting between them.

This clonotype was picked up a small number of times. This chain connects TRBV3-1 to TRBJ1-3; TRBD1 might be the D (6 bases). The CDR3 has 16 amino acids. V lost 2 bases, J lost 3 bases, and 14 bases lay in between. Germline-derived CDR1 and CDR2 are LGHDT and YNNKEL (reference sequence). CDR3 loop: CASSQPTGAGGNTIYF. The CDR3 bases are TGTGCCAGCAGCCAACCCACGGGGGCTGGTGGAAACACCATATATTTT. Full variable domain (missing parts from reference TRBV3-1 and TRBJ1-3): DTAVSQTPKYLVTQMGNDKSIKCEQNLGHDTMYWYKQDSKKFLKIMFSYNNKELIINETVPNRFSPKSPDKAHLNLHINSLELGDSAVYFCASSQPTGAGGNTIYFGEGSWLTVV.